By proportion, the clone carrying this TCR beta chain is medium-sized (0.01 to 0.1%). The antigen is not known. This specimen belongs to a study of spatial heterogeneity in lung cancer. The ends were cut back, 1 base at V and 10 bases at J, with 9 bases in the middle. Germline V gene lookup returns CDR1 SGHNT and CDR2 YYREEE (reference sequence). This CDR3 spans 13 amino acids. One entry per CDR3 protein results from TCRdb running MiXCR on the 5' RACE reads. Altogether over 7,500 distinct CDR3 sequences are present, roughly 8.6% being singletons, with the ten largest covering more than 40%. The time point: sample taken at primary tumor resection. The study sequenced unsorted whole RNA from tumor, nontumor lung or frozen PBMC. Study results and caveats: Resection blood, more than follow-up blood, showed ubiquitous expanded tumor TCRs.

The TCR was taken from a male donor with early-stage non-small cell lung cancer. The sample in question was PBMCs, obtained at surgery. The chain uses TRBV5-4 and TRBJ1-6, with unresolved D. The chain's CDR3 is CASSLSYTSPLHF. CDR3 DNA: TGTGCCAGCAGCTTGAGTTACACCTCACCCCTCCACTTT.